The 13 T cell receptor beta chains below come from one sample, sequenced in a study of T cell responses to AZD1222 COVID-19 vaccine. Data came from immunoSEQ multiplex PCR; TCRdb stores just in-frame clones and leaves some out. Found here are around 100,000 clones, 70% to 90% of them singletons; the top ten hold around 17%. Sequencing was performed on peripheral blood, taken on day 0 of AZD1222 vaccination. The receptor source for this set is an adult in good health.

This clone was seen just once. This rearrangement joins TRBV6-5 to TRBJ2-7; TRBD1 agrees at 9 bases. The CDR3 sequence is 16 residues long. The J segment lost 2 bases and the V segment lost 2 bases, leaving 7 bases of the junction unmatched. CDR1 is MNHEY and CDR2 is SVGAGI in the germline V gene. CDR3 amino acids: CASSYTGQGTPYEQYF. The CDR3 region has the DNA TGTGCCAGCAGTTACACTGGACAGGGGACACCCTACGAGCAGTACTTC.

The V and J genes are TRBV28 and TRBJ1-4; D gene unclear. Between the trimmed V and J ends, which lost 3 bases and 8 bases, there was a span of 10 bases. Germline CDR1 MDHEN, CDR2 SYDVKM. This CDR3 is built from 13 residues. In nucleotides, the CDR3 is TGTGCCAGCAGTTTTGGGTATCAAGAAAAACTGTTTTTT. It yields the protein CASSFGYQEKLFF.

This chain links TRBV28 with TRBJ1-5; D perhaps matches TRBD1 (5 bases). V gave up 5 bases and J gave up 9 bases, with 11 bases separating them. The germline V gene encodes CDR1 MDHEN and CDR2 SYDVKM. The CDR3 length is 12 residues. CDR3 bases: TGTGCCAGCAGTCCACATGGGGGGCCCCAGCATTTT. Protein sequence: CASSPHGGPQHF.

The J gene is TRBJ2-2, the V gene TRBV6-4; 7 nucleotides agree with TRBD2. The J segment lost 6 bases and the V segment lost 10 bases, leaving 11 bases of the junction unmatched. Germline values: CDR1 MRHNA, CDR2 SNTAGT. The CDR3 runs to 14 residues. The CDR3, as DNA: TGTGCCACCCGAAGGGAGGGCACTGCCGGGGAGCTGTTTTTT. It is translated as CATRREGTAGELFF.

The chain recombines TRBV4-2 with TRBJ1-1; D gene unclear. Between the trimmed V and J ends, which lost 0 bases and 7 bases, there was a span of 21 bases. The CDR3 totals 17 residues. The germline gives CDR1 LGHNA, CDR2 YNFKEQ. CDR3 protein: CASSQDSASANRGEAFF. The CDR3 DNA reads as TGTGCCAGCAGCCAAGATTCGGCTTCGGCAAACAGAGGTGAAGCTTTCTTT.

V gene TRBV5-1 combines with J gene TRBJ2-1; 10 bases agree with TRBD2. Losses at the gene ends were 0 bases for V and 8 bases for J; bases not matched to a gene: 5. Germline values: CDR1 SGHRS, CDR2 YFSETQ. The length of the CDR3 is 15 residues. CDR3 loop: CASSLASGGNDEQFF. The CDR3, as DNA: TGCGCCAGCAGCTTGGCTAGCGGGGGAAATGATGAGCAGTTCTTC.

V usage is TRBV27 and J usage is TRBJ2-3; no firm D call. V shed 3 bases and J shed 0 bases, with 10 bases lying between them. The CDR3 spans 15 residues. Germline CDR1 is MNHEY and CDR2 is SMNVEV (reference sequence). The CDR3 DNA is TGTGCCAGCAGTTTGCCGGATGAGAGCACAGATACGCAGTATTTT. Protein sequence: CASSLPDESTDTQYF.

CDR3 sequence: CASTPESHEKLFF. The CDR3 DNA follows: TGTGCCAGTACCCCTGAGTCCCATGAAAAACTGTTTTTT. V is TRBV19 and J is TRBJ1-4, with unresolved D. Trimming took off 7 bases at V and 6 bases at J, with 12 bases between the two ends. This CDR3 contains 13 residues. From germline, CDR1 is LNHDA and CDR2 SQIVND (reference sequence).

The V gene is TRBV18, the J gene TRBJ1-3; 10 bases are a match to TRBD1. Germline assignment: CDR1 KGHSH and CDR2 LQKENI. The CDR3 is 16 residues long. V lost 4 bases, J lost 4 bases, and 7 bases stayed unmatched. CDR3 protein: CASSLEDRGRGNTIYF. The DNA for the CDR3 is TGTGCCAGCTCACTCGAGGACAGGGGGAGAGGAAACACCATATATTTT.

V and J are TRBV7-9 and TRBJ2-7; 7 bases fit TRBD1. CDR3 size: 12 residues. Germline V lookup: CDR1 SEHNR, CDR2 FQNEAQ (reference sequence). V was pared by 5 bases and J by 7 bases, with 5 bases of the junction left unmatched. Written as DNA, the CDR3 is TGTGCCAGCAGCGAACTGACAGGGGAGCAGTACTTC. Its protein product is CASSELTGEQYF.

The chain employs TRBV5-1 and TRBJ2-7; 11 bases map to TRBD2. Germline-derived CDR1 and CDR2 are SGHRS and YFSETQ. The CDR3 runs to 21 residues. V trimming: 3 bases; J trimming: 2 bases; junction bases outside the gene matches: 22. This CDR3 is CASSSLPTGTGRLAGTYEQYF. CDR3 nucleotide sequence: TGCGCCAGCAGCTCCTTGCCCACCGGGACAGGGCGACTAGCGGGGACCTACGAGCAGTACTTC.

This clone has only one observation. The chain's CDR3 is CASSLPRTVNTEAFF. DNA for the CDR3: TGTGCCAGCAGCCTGCCCCGGACAGTGAACACTGAAGCTTTCTTT. The chain links TRBV5-6 to TRBJ1-1; possibly TRBD1 for D (6 bases). This CDR3 is 15 amino acids long. The germline gives CDR1 SGHDT, CDR2 YYEEEE. V was pared by 4 bases and J by 0 bases, with 13 bases between.

The chain recombines TRBV18 with TRBJ1-2; D not resolved. Deletions cut 5 bases from V and 6 bases from J, with 10 bases between. Germline V gene data show CDR1 as KGHSH and CDR2 as LQKENI. The CDR3 has 12 residues. The CDR3 is CASSAKTHGYTF. In nucleotides, the CDR3 is TGTGCCAGCTCAGCAAAAACTCATGGCTACACCTTC.